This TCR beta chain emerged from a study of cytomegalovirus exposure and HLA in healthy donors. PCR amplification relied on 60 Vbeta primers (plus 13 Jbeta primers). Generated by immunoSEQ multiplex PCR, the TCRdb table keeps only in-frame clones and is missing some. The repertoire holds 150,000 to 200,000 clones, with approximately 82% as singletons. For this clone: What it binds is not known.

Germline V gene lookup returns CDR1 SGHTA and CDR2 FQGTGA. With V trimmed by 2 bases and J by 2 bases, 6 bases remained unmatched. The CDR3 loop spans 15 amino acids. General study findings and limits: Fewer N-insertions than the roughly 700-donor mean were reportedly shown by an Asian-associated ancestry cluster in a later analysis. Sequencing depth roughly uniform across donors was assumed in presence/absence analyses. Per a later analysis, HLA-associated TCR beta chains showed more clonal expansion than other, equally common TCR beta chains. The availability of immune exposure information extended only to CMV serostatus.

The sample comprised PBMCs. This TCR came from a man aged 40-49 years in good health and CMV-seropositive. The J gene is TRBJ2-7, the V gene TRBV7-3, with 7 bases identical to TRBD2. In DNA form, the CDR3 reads TGTGCCAGCAGCTTATTTAGTGGGGGGGCCTACGAGCAGTACTTC. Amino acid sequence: CASSLFSGGAYEQYF.